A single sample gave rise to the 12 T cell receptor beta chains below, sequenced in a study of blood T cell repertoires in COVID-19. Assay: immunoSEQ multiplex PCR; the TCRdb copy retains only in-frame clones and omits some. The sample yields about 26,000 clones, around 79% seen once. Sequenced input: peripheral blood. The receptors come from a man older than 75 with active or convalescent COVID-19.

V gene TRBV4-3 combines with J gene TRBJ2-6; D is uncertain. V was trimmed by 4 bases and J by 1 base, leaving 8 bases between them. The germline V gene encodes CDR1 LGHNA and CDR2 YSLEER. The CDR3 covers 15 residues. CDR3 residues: CASSPTLSGANVLTF. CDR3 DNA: TGCGCCAGCAGCCCGACACTGTCTGGGGCCAACGTCCTGACTTTC.

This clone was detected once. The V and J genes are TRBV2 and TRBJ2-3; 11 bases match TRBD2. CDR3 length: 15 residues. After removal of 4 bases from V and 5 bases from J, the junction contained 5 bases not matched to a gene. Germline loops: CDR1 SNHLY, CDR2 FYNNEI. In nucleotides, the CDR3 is TGTGCCAGCAGTGGTAGCGGGAGGGCCATAGATACGCAGTATTTT. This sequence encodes CASSGSGRAIDTQYF.

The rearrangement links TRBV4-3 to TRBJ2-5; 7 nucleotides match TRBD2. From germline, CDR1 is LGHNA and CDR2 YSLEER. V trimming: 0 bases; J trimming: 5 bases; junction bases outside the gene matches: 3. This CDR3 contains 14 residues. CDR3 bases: TGCGCCAGCAGCCAAGATTTGGGGGGGGAGACCCAGTACTTC. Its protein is CASSQDLGGETQYF.

DNA of the CDR3: TGCGCCAGCAGCCAAGAGTGGGGCGACAGGGGGAAACTGTTTTTT. Its translation is CASSQEWGDRGKLFF. The chain employs TRBV4-3 and TRBJ1-4; 9 nucleotides align to TRBD1. The ends lost 0 bases at V and 11 bases at J; junction bases unmatched: 7. The CDR3 covers 15 residues. Germline CDR1 LGHNA, CDR2 YSLEER.

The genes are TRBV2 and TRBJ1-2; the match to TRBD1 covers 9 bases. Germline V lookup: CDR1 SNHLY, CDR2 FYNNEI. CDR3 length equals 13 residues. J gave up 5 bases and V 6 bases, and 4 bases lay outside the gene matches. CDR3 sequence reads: CASSPGQGYGYTF. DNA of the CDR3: TGTGCCAGCAGCCCGGGACAGGGATATGGCTACACCTTC. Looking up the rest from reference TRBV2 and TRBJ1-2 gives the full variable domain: EPEVTQTPSHQVTQMGQEVILRCVPISNHLYFYWYRQILGQKVEFLVSFYNNEISEKSEIFDDQFSVERPDGSNFTLKIRSTKLEDSAMYFCASSPGQGYGYTFGSGTRLTVV.

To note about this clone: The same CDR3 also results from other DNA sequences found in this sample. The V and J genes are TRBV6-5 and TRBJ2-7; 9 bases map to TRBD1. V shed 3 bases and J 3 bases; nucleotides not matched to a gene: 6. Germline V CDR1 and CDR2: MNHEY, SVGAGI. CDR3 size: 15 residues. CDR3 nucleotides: TGTGCCAGCAGTTATAACAGGGGGCCGGGCTACGAGCAGTACTTC. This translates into CASSYNRGPGYEQYF.

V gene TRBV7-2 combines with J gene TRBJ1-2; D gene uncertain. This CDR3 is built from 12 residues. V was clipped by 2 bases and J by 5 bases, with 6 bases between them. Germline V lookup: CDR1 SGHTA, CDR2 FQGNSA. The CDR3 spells CASSLWTYGYTF. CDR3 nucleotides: TGTGCCAGCAGCTTATGGACTTATGGCTACACCTTC.

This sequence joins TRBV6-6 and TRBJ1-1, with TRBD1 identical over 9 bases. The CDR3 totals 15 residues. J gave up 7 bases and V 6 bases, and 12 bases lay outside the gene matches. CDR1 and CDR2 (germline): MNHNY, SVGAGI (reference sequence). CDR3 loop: CASSPQDRGQGEAFF. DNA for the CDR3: TGTGCCAGCAGCCCTCAGGACAGGGGTCAAGGTGAAGCTTTCTTT.

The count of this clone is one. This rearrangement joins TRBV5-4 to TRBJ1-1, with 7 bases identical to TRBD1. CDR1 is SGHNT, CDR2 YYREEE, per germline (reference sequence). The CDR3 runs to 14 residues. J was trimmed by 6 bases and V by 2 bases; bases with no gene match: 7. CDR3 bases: TGTGCCAGCAGCTTATTCACAGGGGCCCCTGAAGCTTTCTTT. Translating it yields CASSLFTGAPEAFF. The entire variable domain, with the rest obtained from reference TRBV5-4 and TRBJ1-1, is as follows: ETGVTQSPTHLIKTRGQQVTLRCSSQSGHNTVSWYQQALGQGPQFIFQYYREEENGRGNFPPRFSGLQFPNYSSELNVNALELDDSALYLCASSLFTGAPEAFFGQGTRLTVV.

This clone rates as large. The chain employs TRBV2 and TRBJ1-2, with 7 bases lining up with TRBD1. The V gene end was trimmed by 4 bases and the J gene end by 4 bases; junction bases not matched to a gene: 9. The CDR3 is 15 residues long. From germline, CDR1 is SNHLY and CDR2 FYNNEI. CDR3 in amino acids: CASSAGQDFGYGYTF. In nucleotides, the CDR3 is TGTGCCAGCAGTGCCGGACAGGACTTTGGCTATGGCTACACCTTC.

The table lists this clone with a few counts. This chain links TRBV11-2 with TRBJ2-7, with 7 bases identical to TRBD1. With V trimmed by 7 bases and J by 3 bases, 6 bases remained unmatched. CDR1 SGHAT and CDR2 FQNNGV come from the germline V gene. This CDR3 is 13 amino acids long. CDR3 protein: CASTPDRIYEQYF. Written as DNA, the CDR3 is TGTGCCAGCACCCCGGACAGGATCTACGAGCAGTACTTC.

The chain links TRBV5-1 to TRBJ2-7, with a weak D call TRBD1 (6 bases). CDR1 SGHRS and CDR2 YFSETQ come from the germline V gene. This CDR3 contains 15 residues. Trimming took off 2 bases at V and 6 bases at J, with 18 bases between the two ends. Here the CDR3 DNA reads TGCGCCAGCAGCTTCGCGAAACAGGGTCCCCCCGAGCAGTACTTC. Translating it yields CASSFAKQGPPEQYF.